Each of the 29 T cell receptor beta chains below was sequenced from the same sample in a study of blood T cell repertoires in COVID-19. Sequenced by immunoSEQ multiplex PCR; TCRdb stores in-frame clones only, minus some. The repertoire holds 30,000 to 35,000 clones, with about 85% as singletons. Sequencing used peripheral blood. The receptors stem from a human donor with acute or convalescent COVID-19. The donor label of this sample is uncertain.

The chain combines TRBV30 with TRBJ1-2, with D uncertain. There are 12 residues in the CDR3. Germline lookup yields CDR1 GTSNPN and CDR2 SVGIG (reference sequence). V lost 3 bases to trimming and J lost 5 bases, with 10 bases between them. The CDR3 region is CAWSDTKYGYTF. Here the CDR3 DNA reads TGTGCCTGGAGCGACACAAAATATGGCTACACCTTC.

In its sample, this clone was seen once. V usage is TRBV19 and J usage is TRBJ1-5; 8 nucleotides line up with TRBD1. Germline V gene data show CDR1 as LNHDA and CDR2 as SQIVND (reference sequence). The CDR3 sequence is 15 residues long. Trimming took 1 base from V and 4 from J; bases not matched to a gene: 3. CDR3 residues: CASSIGTGGNQPQHF. The DNA for the CDR3 is TGTGCCAGTAGTATAGGTACAGGGGGGAATCAGCCCCAGCATTTT.

This chain connects TRBV28 to TRBJ1-5; D possibly corresponds to TRBD1 (6 bases). The CDR3 spans 16 residues. Trimming took off 2 bases at V and 6 bases at J, with 17 bases between the two ends. The germline gives CDR1 MDHEN, CDR2 SYDVKM. The DNA of the CDR3 is TGTGCCAGCAGTTTAGGGGACATTGTTTTTGGTCAGCCCCAGCATTTT. It yields the protein CASSLGDIVFGQPQHF.

The V call is TRBV15, the J call TRBJ2-1; 8 bases map to TRBD1. V lost 9 bases to trimming and J lost 9 bases; unmatched junction nucleotides: 13. The germline CDR1 and CDR2 sequences are LNHNV and YYDKDF (reference sequence). There are 14 residues in the CDR3. CDR3 residues: CATRTDRARGEQFF. DNA of the CDR3: TGTGCCACTAGAACGGACAGGGCCAGGGGTGAGCAGTTCTTC.

This clone showed up just a few times. The genes are TRBV6-2 or TRBV6-3 and TRBJ1-1; 8 bases map to TRBD1. The V gene's germline CDR1 is MNHEY and CDR2 SVGEGT. There are 16 residues in the CDR3. The trim removed 4 bases at V and 0 bases at J, leaving 7 bases unmatched. The CDR3 sequence is CASSWRQGRMNTEAFF. The CDR3 bases are TGTGCCAGCAGTTGGCGACAGGGGCGTATGAACACTGAAGCTTTCTTT.

The chain is built from TRBV10-3 and TRBJ2-7; maybe TRBD2 (7 bases). This CDR3 contains 16 residues. The V gene lost 5 bases and the J gene lost 2 bases, with 19 bases spanning the gap. Germline CDR1 is ENHRY and CDR2 is SYGVKD. The CDR3 DNA reads as TGTGCCATCAGTCCAACGAGAGGGGGGGAGGCCTACGAGCAGTACTTC. Translating it yields CAISPTRGGEAYEQYF.

This clone came up a few times. J is TRBJ1-1 and V is TRBV4-1, with a tentative D call TRBD1 (6 bases). The CDR3 consists of 16 residues. V dropped 4 bases and J dropped 1 base, with 16 bases sitting between them. CDR1 is MGHRA, CDR2 YSYEKL, per germline. CDR3 in DNA: TGCGCCAGCAGCCCGAAAAACGACAGGAAGAACACTGAAGCTTTCTTT. Protein sequence: CASSPKNDRKNTEAFF.

The chain has TRBV11-2 and TRBJ1-2; tentative D call: TRBD1 (6 bases). Trimming removed 5 bases from V and 8 bases from J, with 21 bases in between. CDR1 is SGHAT, CDR2 FQNNGV, per germline. The CDR3 extends over 15 amino acids. CDR3 in DNA: TGTGCCAGCAGCCCCAGCGCGACAGGCCTAGGGGGCTACACCTTC. This gives the protein CASSPSATGLGGYTF.

V gene TRBV7-2 combines with J gene TRBJ1-5; D gene ambiguous. The V gene lost 1 base and the J gene lost 1 base, with 8 bases spanning the gap. The germline gives CDR1 SGHTA, CDR2 FQGNSA. The CDR3 loop spans 15 amino acids. The CDR3 sequence: CASSLGRLSNQPQHF. The CDR3 nucleotides read TGTGCCAGCAGCTTAGGGCGACTAAGCAATCAGCCCCAGCATTTT.

The V gene is TRBV11-2, the J gene TRBJ2-7, with TRBD2 matching over 7 bases. With V trimmed by 5 bases and J by 5 bases, 18 bases remained unmatched. The CDR3 consists of 17 residues. Looked up from germline, CDR1 is SGHAT and CDR2 is FQNNGV. The CDR3 spells CASSPRLALASGHEQYF. As DNA, the CDR3 is TGTGCCAGCAGCCCTCGACTAGCTCTGGCTAGTGGACACGAGCAGTACTTC. Supplemented by reference TRBV11-2 and TRBJ2-7, the full variable domain reads EAGVAQSPRYKIIEKRQSVAFWCNPISGHATLYWYQQILGQGPKLLIQFQNNGVVDDSQLPKDRFSAERLKGVDSTLKIQPAKLEDSAVYLCASSPRLALASGHEQYFGPGTRLTVT.

The chain has TRBV28 and TRBJ1-2, with 7 bases lining up with TRBD1. The V segment lost 4 bases and the J segment 3 bases; nucleotides outside the gene matches: 5. There are 14 residues in the CDR3. Per the germline V gene, CDR1 is MDHEN and CDR2 is SYDVKM. The CDR3 loop is CASSSPQGDYGYTF. Here the CDR3 DNA reads TGTGCCAGCAGTTCCCCGCAGGGGGACTATGGCTACACCTTC.

The chain recombines TRBV6-5 with TRBJ2-2; no firm D call. The germline V gene has CDR1 MNHEY and CDR2 SVGAGI. Between the trimmed V and J ends, which lost 2 bases and 1 base, there was a span of 5 bases. The CDR3 loop spans 14 amino acids. This CDR3 is CASSYDWNTGELFF. The DNA of the CDR3 is TGTGCCAGCAGTTACGACTGGAACACCGGGGAGCTGTTTTTT.

This CDR3 reads CASRTGGNVLTF. In DNA form, the CDR3 reads TGCGCCAGCAGGACAGGTGGCAACGTCCTGACTTTC. The chain couples TRBV5-1 to TRBJ2-6; a weak D match, TRBD1 (6 bases). Germline lookup yields CDR1 SGHRS and CDR2 YFSETQ. Trimming left V 5 bases short and J 9 bases short, with 9 bases between. This CDR3 region has 12 residues.

This clone was picked up one time. The chain is built from TRBV7-9 and TRBJ1-2; 7 bases align to TRBD1. The V segment lost 5 bases and the J segment 0 bases; nucleotides outside the gene matches: 3. CDR1 and CDR2 from the germline V gene are SEHNR and FQNEAQ (reference sequence). The CDR3 is 14 residues long. The CDR3 reads CASSRTGSNYGYTF. CDR3 nucleotides: TGTGCCAGCAGCCGGACAGGATCTAACTATGGCTACACCTTC. Full variable domain (missing parts from reference TRBV7-9 and TRBJ1-2): DTGVSQNPRHKITKRGQNVTFRCDPISEHNRLYWYRQTLGQGPEFLTYFQNEAQLEKSRLLSDRFSAERPKGSFSTLEIQRTEQGDSAMYLCASSRTGSNYGYTFGSGTRLTVV.

V usage is TRBV4-1 and J usage is TRBJ1-5, with D possibly matching TRBD1 (5 bases). The CDR3 totals 16 residues. The germline CDR1 and CDR2 sequences are MGHRA and YSYEKL. Trimming took 4 bases from V and 4 from J, leaving 17 bases between them. The CDR3 nucleotides are TGCGCCAGCAGCCTTACCTCCCAGGGAATGAATCAGCCCCAGCATTTT. Its translation: CASSLTSQGMNQPQHF.

This chain connects TRBV28 to TRBJ2-1, with 7 bases lining up with TRBD2. This CDR3 spans 15 amino acids. Germline V gene data show CDR1 as MDHEN and CDR2 as SYDVKM. V was clipped by 3 bases and J by 8 bases; unmatched bases: 10. The CDR3 here is CASSLRRGYMDEQFF. In nucleotides, the CDR3 is TGTGCCAGCAGTTTGCGGCGGGGGTATATGGATGAGCAGTTCTTC.

V is TRBV21-1 and J is TRBJ2-1; the table's D call, TRBD2, was not checked against the DNA. TRBV21-1 is described as a pseudogene. This CDR3 is built from 16 residues. CDR3 DNA sequence: TGTGCCAGCAGCAAGGTAGCGGGAGATAGGGACAATGAGCAGTTCTTC. Its translation: CASSKVAGDRDNEQFF.

J is TRBJ1-4 and V is TRBV9, with 7 bases aligning to TRBD1. Germline CDR1 SGDLS, CDR2 YYNGEE. V shed 0 bases, J shed 4 bases, and the junction held 6 bases outside the gene matches. The CDR3 sequence is 16 residues long. In nucleotides, the CDR3 is TGTGCCAGCAGCGTAGGGGGGACAGCGAATAATGAAAAACTGTTTTTT. It is translated as CASSVGGTANNEKLFF.

The V and J genes are TRBV5-1 and TRBJ1-1, with D tentatively TRBD1 (6 bases). Trimming took 0 bases from V and 4 from J, leaving 13 bases between them. CDR1 is SGHRS and CDR2 is YFSETQ in the germline V gene. This CDR3 has 15 amino acids. For the CDR3, the DNA is TGCGCCAGCAGCTTGGGGGCCGGGGGGGCCACTGAAGCTTTCTTT. Residues: CASSLGAGGATEAFF.

The gene calls are TRBV18 and TRBJ1-2; a weak D match, TRBD1 (6 bases). CDR1 and CDR2 from the germline V gene are KGHSH and LQKENI. The CDR3 loop spans 15 amino acids. The ends were cut back, 4 bases at V and 3 bases at J, with 15 bases in the middle. The CDR3, as DNA: TGTGCCAGCTCACGTTCGGGACAATCGGACTATGGCTACACCTTC. The encoded protein is CASSRSGQSDYGYTF.

This clone was seen once. The CDR3 nucleotides read TGTGCCAGCAGCCAGGGACAGCAAGAGACCCAGTACTTC. It codes for CASSQGQQETQYF. J is TRBJ2-5 and V is TRBV5-4, with 7 bases that match TRBD1. The germline V gene has CDR1 SGHNT and CDR2 YYREEE (reference sequence). The V gene end was trimmed by 4 bases and the J gene end by 2 bases; junction bases not matched to a gene: 2. The CDR3 is made up of 13 amino acids.

V usage is TRBV28 and J usage is TRBJ1-5; unclear D gene. Germline loops: CDR1 MDHEN, CDR2 SYDVKM. The CDR3 totals 16 residues. V lost 2 bases and J 0 bases, leaving 11 bases between the germline ends. The CDR3: CASSLGQSHSNQPQHF. The CDR3 bases are TGTGCCAGCAGTTTAGGGCAGAGCCATAGCAATCAGCCCCAGCATTTT.

V gene TRBV10-2 combines with J gene TRBJ2-1; 11 bases agree with TRBD2. Germline V CDR1 and CDR2: WSHSY, SAAADI. The CDR3 contains 14 residues. The trim removed 6 bases at V and 6 bases at J, leaving 4 bases unmatched. CDR3 sequence (DNA): TGCGCCAGCAGACTAGCGGGAGAAGCCAATGAGCAGTTCTTC. Amino acid sequence: CASRLAGEANEQFF.

V usage is TRBV29-1 and J usage is TRBJ2-3, with TRBD2 identical over 8 bases. After removal of 4 bases from V and 0 bases from J, the junction contained 3 bases not matched to a gene. The CDR3 is 14 residues long. Per the germline V gene, CDR1 is SQVTM and CDR2 is ANQGSEA. Here the CDR3 reads CSVASGSSTDTQYF. The CDR3 DNA is TGCAGCGTTGCGAGCGGGAGCAGCACAGATACGCAGTATTTT.

V usage is TRBV10-3 and J usage is TRBJ1-2; 11 bases are a match to TRBD1. Germline V gene data show CDR1 as ENHRY and CDR2 as SYGVKD. The ends lost 3 bases at V and 7 bases at J; junction bases unmatched: 1. CDR3 length: 13 residues. The CDR3 loop reads CAISDGTGGGYTF. The CDR3 DNA reads as TGTGCCATCAGTGATGGGACAGGGGGTGGCTACACCTTC.

This clone has more than one count but fewer than ten. The chain is built from TRBV11-2 and TRBJ1-3; 7 bases align to TRBD1. The CDR3 has 13 amino acids. Germline V gene lookup returns CDR1 SGHAT and CDR2 FQNNGV. Trimming took 9 bases from V and 1 from J; bases not matched to a gene: 3. The CDR3 nucleotides are TGTGCCAGTGGACAGGCATCTGGAAACACCATATATTTT. Amino acids: CASGQASGNTIYF.

The chain carries TRBV29-1 and TRBJ1-1; 8 bases match TRBD1. The CDR3 extends over 14 amino acids. CDR1 and CDR2 from the germline V gene are SQVTM and ANQGSEA. V was pared by 4 bases and J by 5 bases, with 9 bases of the junction left unmatched. CDR3 sequence: CSVGSPGGGTEAFF. The CDR3 DNA follows: TGCAGCGTTGGGTCCCCAGGGGGCGGGACTGAAGCTTTCTTT.

This chain connects TRBV25-1 to TRBJ1-4; 8 positions agree with TRBD1. Trimming removed 5 bases from V and 6 bases from J; junction bases left unmatched: 11. The CDR3 runs 16 residues. Germline values: CDR1 MGHDK, CDR2 SYGVNS. CDR3 amino acids: CASSSIRGQVDEKLFF. The CDR3 DNA sequence: TGTGCCAGCAGTTCGATCAGGGGGCAGGTTGATGAAAAACTGTTTTTT.

This sequence joins TRBV6-5 and TRBJ1-3, with D maybe TRBD1 (5 bases). The CDR3 runs to 15 residues. Germline lookup yields CDR1 MNHEY and CDR2 SVGAGI. The V and J ends lost 6 bases and 0 bases respectively, with 12 bases between them. The CDR3 loop is CASRRQHASGNTIYF. CDR3 nucleotides: TGTGCCAGCAGAAGACAGCATGCCTCTGGAAACACCATATATTTT.